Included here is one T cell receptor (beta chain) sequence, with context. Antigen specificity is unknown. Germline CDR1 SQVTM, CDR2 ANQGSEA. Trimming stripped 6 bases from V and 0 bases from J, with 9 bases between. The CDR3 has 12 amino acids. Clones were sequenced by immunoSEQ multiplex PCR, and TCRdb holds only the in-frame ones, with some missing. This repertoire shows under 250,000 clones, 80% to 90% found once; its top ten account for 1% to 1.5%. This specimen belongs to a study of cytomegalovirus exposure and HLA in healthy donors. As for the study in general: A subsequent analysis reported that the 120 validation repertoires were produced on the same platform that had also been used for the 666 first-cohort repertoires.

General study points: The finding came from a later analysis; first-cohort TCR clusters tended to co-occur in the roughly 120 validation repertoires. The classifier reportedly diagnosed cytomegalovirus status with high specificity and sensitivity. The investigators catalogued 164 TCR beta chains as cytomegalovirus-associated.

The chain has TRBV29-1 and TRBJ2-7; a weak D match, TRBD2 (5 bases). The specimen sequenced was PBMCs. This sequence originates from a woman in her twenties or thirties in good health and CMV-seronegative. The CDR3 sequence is CSVRRDSYEQYF. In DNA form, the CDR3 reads TGCAGCGTAAGACGGGACTCCTACGAGCAGTACTTC.